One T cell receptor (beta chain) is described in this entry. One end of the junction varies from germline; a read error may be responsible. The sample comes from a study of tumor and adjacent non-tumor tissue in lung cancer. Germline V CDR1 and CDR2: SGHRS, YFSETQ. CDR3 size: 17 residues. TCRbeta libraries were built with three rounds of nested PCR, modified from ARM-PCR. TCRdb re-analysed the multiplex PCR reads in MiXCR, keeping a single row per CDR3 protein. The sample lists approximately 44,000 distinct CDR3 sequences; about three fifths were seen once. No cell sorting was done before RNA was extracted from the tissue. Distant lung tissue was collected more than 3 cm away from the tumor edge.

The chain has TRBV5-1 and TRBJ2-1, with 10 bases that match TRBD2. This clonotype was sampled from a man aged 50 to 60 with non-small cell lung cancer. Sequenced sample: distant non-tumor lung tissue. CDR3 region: CTSSWASGSPSYNEQFF. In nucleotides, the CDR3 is TGCACCAGTAGCTGGGCTAGCGGGAGTCCCTCCTACAATGAGCAGTTCTTC.